The 29 T cell receptor beta chains below all came from one sample that was sequenced in a study of blood T cell repertoires in COVID-19. The assay was immunoSEQ multiplex PCR, and TCRdb's table has in-frame clones only and misses some. The repertoire holds 300,000 to 450,000 clones, with about 89% as singletons. The specimen was PBMCs or T cells enriched from blood (not recorded which). These receptors were collected from a middle-aged man in a cohort exposed to, infected with or recovered from COVID-19 (not recorded which).

This rearrangement joins TRBV6-1 to TRBJ1-5; D is unclear. The CDR3 runs to 17 residues. The ends were cut back, 1 base at V and 0 bases at J, with 13 bases in the middle. CDR1 and CDR2 from the germline V gene are MNHNS and SASEGT. In nucleotides, the CDR3 is TGTGCCAGCAGTGAAGTCGGGGTGCCCTATAGCAATCAGCCCCAGCATTTT. Protein product: CASSEVGVPYSNQPQHF.

The chain recombines TRBV19 with TRBJ2-1, with 10 positions matching TRBD2. The CDR3 extends over 16 amino acids. CDR1 and CDR2 from the germline V gene are LNHDA and SQIVND (reference sequence). Trimming removed 0 bases from V and 9 bases from J; junction bases left unmatched: 8. CDR3 residues: CASSIDWSGRASEQFF. As DNA, the CDR3 is TGTGCCAGTAGTATAGATTGGAGCGGGAGGGCCTCTGAGCAGTTCTTC.

This clone was seen only once. The chain couples TRBV4-2 to TRBJ2-3; 11 nucleotides align to TRBD2. Germline CDR1 reads LGHNA; CDR2 reads YNFKEQ. J lost 0 bases, V lost 4 bases, and 3 bases had no gene match. The CDR3 spans 16 residues. CDR3 DNA sequence: TGTGCCAGCAGCCTGACTAGCGGGGCTAGCACAGATACGCAGTATTTT. The encoded protein is CASSLTSGASTDTQYF.

The chain combines TRBV18 with TRBJ1-5; a weak D match, TRBD1 (6 bases). The germline V gene has CDR1 KGHSH and CDR2 LQKENI. V was shortened by 3 bases and J by 7 bases, with 16 bases between the two germline ends. This CDR3 is 15 amino acids long. The CDR3 DNA sequence: TGTGCCAGCTCACCTTTAGATGCAGGGGTGCAGCCCCAGCATTTT. Translation gives CASSPLDAGVQPQHF.

This CDR3 is CASSGGGYNEQFF. CDR3 coding DNA: TGTGCCAGCAGTGGGGGCGGATACAATGAGCAGTTCTTC. This chain uses TRBV2 with TRBJ2-1; a weak D match, TRBD1 (5 bases). Per the germline V gene, CDR1 is SNHLY and CDR2 is FYNNEI. Trimming removed 4 bases at V and 4 bases at J, with 8 bases between. The CDR3 runs to 13 residues.

The rearrangement joins TRBV2 to TRBJ2-2; D is possibly TRBD2 (6 bases). The CDR3 runs 14 residues. The germline V gene encodes CDR1 SNHLY and CDR2 FYNNEI. V shed 0 bases and J shed 4 bases, with 6 bases lying between them. CDR3 DNA: TGTGCCAGCAGTGAAGCGGGGGGCACCGGGGAGCTGTTTTTT. It codes for CASSEAGGTGELFF.

The chain is built from TRBV3-1 (or the pseudogene TRBV3-2) and TRBJ2-1; D is unresolved. Germline V gives CDR1 LGHDT, CDR2 YNNKEL (reference sequence). V was clipped by 4 bases and J by 7 bases, with 8 bases between them. The CDR3 length is 12 residues. Here the CDR3 DNA reads TGTGCCAGCAGCCGGGCCGCAAATGAGCAGTTCTTC. Translating gives CASSRAANEQFF.

The chain couples TRBV4-1 to TRBJ1-2, with 12 bases identical to TRBD1. CDR1 is MGHRA and CDR2 is YSYEKL in the germline V gene. Trimming removed 4 bases from V and 1 base from J; junction bases left unmatched: 10. This CDR3 contains 18 residues. This chain's CDR3 is CASSPSGTGGIFNYGYTF. The CDR3 bases are TGCGCCAGCAGCCCCTCCGGGACAGGGGGCATTTTTAACTATGGCTACACCTTC.

This clone has only a few counts. The rearrangement links TRBV19 to TRBJ2-5, with 8 bases identical to TRBD1. Germline V gene sequence: CDR1 LNHDA, CDR2 SQIVND (reference sequence). The CDR3 spans 15 residues. Unmatched junction bases numbered 8, after V lost 3 bases and J lost 5 bases. CDR3 loop: CASSIGPTGGETQYF. The CDR3 DNA reads TGTGCCAGTAGTATTGGGCCAACAGGGGGGGAGACCCAGTACTTC.

The chain combines TRBV18 with TRBJ1-5; TRBD1 might be the D (6 bases). V was shortened by 3 bases and J by 6 bases, with 21 bases between the two germline ends. Germline CDR1 KGHSH, CDR2 LQKENI. CDR3 length: 17 residues. In nucleotides, the CDR3 is TGTGCCAGCTCACCCGGCAAGGACAGCTCGGTTGGTCAGCCCCAGCATTTT. Protein product: CASSPGKDSSVGQPQHF. The full variable domain, its missing parts supplied by reference TRBV18 and TRBJ1-5, is NAGVMQNPRHLVRRRGQEARLRCSPMKGHSHVYWYRQLPEEGLKFMVYLQKENIIDESGMPKERFSAEFPKEGPSILRIQQVVRGDSAAYFCASSPGKDSSVGQPQHFGDGTRLSIL.

This sequence joins TRBV4-2 and TRBJ2-2; 14 nucleotides line up with TRBD2. The germline gives CDR1 LGHNA, CDR2 YNFKEQ. The CDR3 consists of 18 residues. Losses at the gene ends were 4 bases for V and 3 bases for J; bases not matched to a gene: 7. CDR3 nucleotide sequence: TGTGCCAGCAGCCCTTGGACTAGCGGGGGGAGCTACACCGGGGAGCTGTTTTTT. This codes for CASSPWTSGGSYTGELFF.

This clone appeared a single time. This chain links TRBV5-4 with TRBJ2-1, with D maybe TRBD1 (6 bases). Germline CDR1 and CDR2: SGHNT and YYREEE (reference sequence). V shed 2 bases and J shed 0 bases, with 9 bases lying between them. The CDR3 runs 15 residues. As DNA, the CDR3 is TGTGCCAGCAGCTTAAGGGACAACTCCTACAATGAGCAGTTCTTC. Its protein product is CASSLRDNSYNEQFF.

V usage is TRBV5-4 and J usage is TRBJ2-3, with TRBD2 matching over 12 bases. Germline V gene sequence: CDR1 SGHNT, CDR2 YYREEE (reference sequence). With V trimmed by 1 base and J by 2 bases, 2 bases remained unmatched. The CDR3 is 16 residues long. The CDR3 DNA reads as TGTGCCAGCAGCTTGTGGACTAGCGGGAACACAGATACGCAGTATTTT. Translated: CASSLWTSGNTDTQYF.

The chain combines TRBV29-1 with TRBJ2-1; D uncertain. The CDR3 has 13 amino acids. Trimming removed 4 bases at V and 7 bases at J, with 14 bases between. Germline CDR1 reads SQVTM; CDR2 reads ANQGSEA. CDR3 DNA: TGCAGCGTTGCCGAGGTTCGTTTGAATGAGCAGTTCTTC. Its translation is CSVAEVRLNEQFF.

This chain uses TRBV30 with TRBJ2-7; D perhaps matches TRBD1 (5 bases). Per the germline V gene, CDR1 is GTSNPN and CDR2 is SVGIG (reference sequence). This CDR3 is built from 12 residues. Trimming left V 1 base short and J 5 bases short, with 9 bases between. The chain's CDR3 is CAWSGRAHEQYF. CDR3 bases: TGTGCCTGGAGTGGCAGGGCACACGAGCAGTACTTC.

This rearrangement joins TRBV10-3 to TRBJ2-7, with TRBD1 as a possible D gene (5 bases). The V end was cut by 10 bases, the J end by 2 bases, with 9 bases between. The germline V gene encodes CDR1 ENHRY and CDR2 SYGVKD. CDR3 length: 11 amino acids. In nucleotides, the CDR3 is TGTGCCACCAAGGACACCTACGAGCAGTACTTC. Translating gives CATKDTYEQYF.

The chain couples TRBV7-9 to TRBJ2-6; 10 positions agree with TRBD1. The CDR3 sequence is 18 residues long. With 1 base clipped from V and 0 bases from J, the junction kept 3 bases outside the gene matches. Germline CDR1 SEHNR, CDR2 FQNEAQ (reference sequence). In nucleotides, the CDR3 is TGTGCCAGCAGCTTAGAAGGGACAGGGGACTCTGGGGCCAACGTCCTGACTTTC. This sequence encodes CASSLEGTGDSGANVLTF.

The CDR3 sequence: CASSFTSGIGETQYF. The CDR3 DNA follows: TGTGCCAGCAGCTTCACTAGCGGGATAGGGGAGACCCAGTACTTC. The V and J genes are TRBV7-9 and TRBJ2-5, with 10 bases that match TRBD2. J lost 5 bases, V lost 3 bases, and 6 bases had no gene match. Germline CDR1 and CDR2: SEHNR and FQNEAQ (reference sequence). CDR3 length equals 15 residues. Supplemented by reference TRBV7-9 and TRBJ2-5, the full variable domain reads DTGVSQNPRHKITKRGQNVTFRCDPISEHNRLYWYRQTLGQGPEFLTYFQNEAQLEKSRLLSDRFSAERPKGSFSTLEIQRTEQGDSAMYLCASSFTSGIGETQYFGPGTRLLVL.

The chain joins TRBV6-2 or TRBV6-3 to TRBJ2-7; 10 positions agree with TRBD2. The V gene end was trimmed by 2 bases and the J gene end by 0 bases; junction bases not matched to a gene: 10. Germline V CDR1 and CDR2: MNHEY, SVGEGT. The CDR3 length is 18 residues. CDR3 in amino acids: CASSYPRLAGLSSYEQYF. Here the CDR3 DNA reads TGTGCCAGCAGTTACCCGAGACTAGCGGGCCTTAGCTCCTACGAGCAGTACTTC.

V is TRBV30 and J is TRBJ1-1; D call uncertain. The CDR3 totals 13 residues. The V gene lost 2 bases and the J gene lost 1 base, with 8 bases spanning the gap. The germline V gene encodes CDR1 GTSNPN and CDR2 SVGIG (reference sequence). DNA of the CDR3: TGTGCCTGGAGTCACGGAGGGAACACTGAAGCTTTCTTT. Protein: CAWSHGGNTEAFF. The complete variable domain, with remaining parts taken from reference TRBV30 and TRBJ1-1, reads SQTIHQWPATLVQPVGSPLSLECTVEGTSNPNLYWYRQAAGRGLQLLFYSVGIGQISSEVPQNLSASRPQDRQFILSSKKLLLSDSGFYLCAWSHGGNTEAFFGQGTRLTVV.

This CDR3 is CASSQVSSGRRETQYF. In nucleotides, the CDR3 is TGTGCCAGCAGCCAAGTTTCTAGCGGGAGGAGAGAGACCCAGTACTTC. This chain uses TRBV3-1 (or the pseudogene TRBV3-2) with TRBJ2-5; 11 nucleotides agree with TRBD2. CDR3 length equals 16 residues. V gave up 1 base and J gave up 4 bases; unmatched junction bases: 5. The germline V gene has CDR1 LGHDT and CDR2 YNNKEL (reference sequence).

This clone was recorded only once. This sequence joins TRBV5-6 and TRBJ1-1; possibly TRBD1 for D (6 bases). Trimming removed 2 bases from V and 5 bases from J, with 22 bases in between. The CDR3 consists of 17 residues. Germline V gives CDR1 SGHDT, CDR2 YYEEEE. CDR3 DNA: TGTGCCAGCAGCTTAATAGGGCAGGGGATCTGGGGGACTGAAGCTTTCTTT. Its protein is CASSLIGQGIWGTEAFF. Full variable domain (rest looked up from reference TRBV5-6 and TRBJ1-1): DAGVTQSPTHLIKTRGQQVTLRCSPKSGHDTVSWYQQALGQGPQFIFQYYEEEERQRGNFPDRFSGHQFPNYSSELNVNALLLGDSALYLCASSLIGQGIWGTEAFFGQGTRLTVV.

The sample holds one count of this clone. The V gene is TRBV4-1, the J gene TRBJ2-3; 10 bases agree with TRBD2. In germline, CDR1 is MGHRA, CDR2 YSYEKL. The V segment lost 4 bases and the J segment 5 bases; nucleotides outside the gene matches: 9. This CDR3 region has 16 residues. For the CDR3, the DNA is TGCGCCAGCAGCCCCGGTTACTTAGCGGGGGGAGATACGCAGTATTTT. Translated, it gives CASSPGYLAGGDTQYF.

The chain recombines TRBV30 with TRBJ2-7; D perhaps matches TRBD2 (6 bases). Germline-derived CDR1 and CDR2 are GTSNPN and SVGIG (reference sequence). The CDR3 totals 14 residues. Trimming removed 8 bases from V and 6 bases from J, with 23 bases in between. The CDR3 reads CAGRRKAGAVEQYF. DNA for the CDR3: TGTGCCGGCCGAAGAAAAGCGGGTGCCGTCGAGCAGTACTTC.

The V call is TRBV28, the J call TRBJ2-1; D remains ambiguous. Deletions cut 4 bases from V and 0 bases from J, with 7 bases between. The CDR3 runs to 14 residues. The germline CDR1 and CDR2 sequences are MDHEN and SYDVKM. DNA for the CDR3: TGTGCCAGCAGTTACTGGAGCTCCTACAATGAGCAGTTCTTC. The encoded protein is CASSYWSSYNEQFF.

The rearrangement uses TRBV28 and TRBJ2-7; TRBD1 might be the D (6 bases). With 7 bases removed from V and 5 bases from J, the gap between germline ends came to 15 bases. Germline V CDR1 and CDR2: MDHEN, SYDVKM. This CDR3 is 13 amino acids long. CDR3 in amino acids: CASTPQQGDEQYF. Here the CDR3 DNA reads TGTGCCAGCACGCCCCAACAGGGAGACGAGCAGTACTTC.

J is TRBJ2-1 and V is TRBV7-9; D is ambiguous. The V end lost 5 bases, the J end lost 8 bases, and 13 bases lay between the germline ends. From germline, CDR1 is SEHNR and CDR2 FQNEAQ (reference sequence). This CDR3 contains 13 residues. CDR3 amino acids: CASSPKSTYEQFF. The CDR3, as DNA: TGTGCCAGCAGCCCCAAGAGTACCTATGAGCAGTTCTTC.

The rearrangement joins TRBV13 to TRBJ2-7; 11 positions agree with TRBD1. The V segment lost 5 bases and the J segment 3 bases; nucleotides outside the gene matches: 6. This CDR3 is built from 15 residues. CDR1 is PRHDT and CDR2 is FYEKMQ in the germline V gene (reference sequence). For the CDR3, the DNA is TGTGCCAGCAGCCGTACCGGGACAGGGGGCTACGAGCAGTACTTC. This sequence encodes CASSRTGTGGYEQYF.

The gene calls are TRBV27 and TRBJ2-7; 8 bases match TRBD1. The CDR3 has 11 residues. Germline V gives CDR1 MNHEY, CDR2 SMNVEV (reference sequence). V lost 6 bases and J lost 12; bases outside the gene matches: 7. For the CDR3, the DNA is TGTGCCAGCAGCCGGACAGGGTTGCTGTACTTC. This sequence encodes CASSRTGLLYF.